This T cell receptor (beta chain) was sequenced during a study of T-cell memory formation after mild COVID-19. Via MiXCR, TCRdb re-called the 5' RACE reads, giving one row per CDR3 protein. The sample records 300,000 to 350,000 distinct CDR3 sequences, about an eighth being singletons. V lost 1 base and J lost 5; bases outside the gene matches: 11. Germline V gives CDR1 MGHRA, CDR2 YSYEKL. There are 16 residues in the CDR3. The TCR originated in a man younger than 30 who had mild COVID-19 (a few samples of this study predate the infection). Cell type and time point are not known. Sequenced: PBMCs or a T cell subset sorted from them (not recorded which). The rearrangement uses TRBV4-1 and TRBJ2-7, with TRBD1 identical over 7 bases. CDR3 protein: CASSQVSTGNPNEQYF. The CDR3 DNA reads as TGCGCCAGCAGCCAAGTATCGACAGGGAATCCCAACGAGCAGTACTTC.